This T cell receptor beta chain was observed in a study of OX40 agonist ivuxolimab in advanced cancers. Study outcomes and limitations: At 0.1 to 3.0 mg/kg, clonal expansion of CD4+ and CD8+ blood T cells had occurred by week 6.

Regarding this clone: The antigen is unknown.

Assay: immunoSEQ multiplex PCR; the TCRdb copy retains only in-frame clones and omits some. Among around 17,000 clones, approximately 86% were seen once, and the ten largest hold about 20%. This clonotype was obtained from an adult with an advanced solid tumor such as melanoma, head and neck, liver or kidney cancer. Sequenced material: CD4+ or CD8+ T cells sorted from blood, taken in a trial of the OX40 agonist ivuxolimab.

The CDR3 here is CASSWEKNEQFF. The CDR3 DNA reads as TGTGCCAGCAGCTGGGAAAAGAATGAGCAGTTCTTC. The chain employs TRBV5-4 and TRBJ2-1, with D unclear. Trimming pared 3 bases from V and 7 bases from J, leaving 8 bases between. The CDR3 has 12 amino acids. CDR1 and CDR2 (germline): SGHNT, YYREEE (reference sequence).